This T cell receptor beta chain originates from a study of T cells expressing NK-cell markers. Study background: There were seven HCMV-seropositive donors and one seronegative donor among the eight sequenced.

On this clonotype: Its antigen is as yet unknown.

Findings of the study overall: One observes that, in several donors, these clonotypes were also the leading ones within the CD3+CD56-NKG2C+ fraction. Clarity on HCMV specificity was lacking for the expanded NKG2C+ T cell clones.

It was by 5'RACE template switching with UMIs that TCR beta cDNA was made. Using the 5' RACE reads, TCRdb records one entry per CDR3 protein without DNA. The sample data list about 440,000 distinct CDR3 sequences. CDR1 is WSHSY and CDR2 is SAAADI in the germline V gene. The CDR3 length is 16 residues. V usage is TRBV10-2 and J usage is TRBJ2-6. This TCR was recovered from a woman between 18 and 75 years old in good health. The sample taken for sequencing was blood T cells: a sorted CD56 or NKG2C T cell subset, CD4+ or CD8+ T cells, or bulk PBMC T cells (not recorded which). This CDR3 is CASSDSMYSGANVLTF.